This TCR beta chain emerged from a study of T cell responses to AZD1222 COVID-19 vaccine. General study findings and limits: Samples come after the peak T cell response, not at day 14. Baseline antibody screening turned up just 6 or 7 seropositive AZD1222 recipients.

Clones were read by immunoSEQ multiplex PCR, and TCRdb kept only the in-frame ones, dropping some. The sample lists 120,000 to 150,000 clones, 80% to 90% occurring once. CDR1 and CDR2 (germline): KGHSH, LQKENI. The CDR3 is made up of 15 amino acids. Trimming at V came to 6 bases and at J to 6 bases, leaving 11 bases not matched to a gene. Comment on this clone: Its antigen remains unidentified.

The sequence came from an adult in good health. The input for sequencing was peripheral blood, taken on day 0 of AZD1222 vaccination. The chain couples TRBV18 to TRBJ2-7; 10 nucleotides agree with TRBD1. The chain's CDR3 is CASSERGQGSGEQYF. The CDR3 bases are TGTGCCAGCTCTGAAAGGGGACAGGGGTCGGGCGAGCAGTACTTC.